This T cell receptor beta chain was documented in a study of Graves' ophthalmopathy and Graves' hyperthyroidism. RNA transcripts were the template, and TCR beta CDR3 regions were amplified from them. RT-PCR with HTBI primers came first, then second-round multiplex PCR. From the multiplex PCR reads, TCRdb called clonotypes with MiXCR, one entry per CDR3 protein. Among some 350,000 distinct CDR3 sequences listed, approximately 18% were seen once. A diagnosis was made from clinical symptoms together with serum thyroxine, TRAb, thyroid ultrasound and orbital computed tomography. This clonotype has a count of ten or more. Trimming cost V 6 bases and J 1 base, with 12 bases left between them. Germline CDR1 MNHNS, CDR2 SASEGT. The CDR3 has 14 residues.

V is TRBV6-1 and J is TRBJ1-1; maybe TRBD1 (5 bases). Material: peripheral blood. The source of this sequence is an adult woman with stable Graves' hyperthyroidism. CDR3 DNA sequence: TGTGCCAGCAGAATACAGGATGAGAACACTGAAGCTTTCTTT. This encodes CASRIQDENTEAFF.